This T cell receptor (beta chain) comes out of a study of neurological immune-mediated disorders. This clonotype has a count of ten or more. No antigen is known for it. Whole-study results and caveats: Expanded clones shared no CDR3 amino acid sequences across subjects, suggesting private repertoires in all groups.

5'RACE with 10-nucleotide random UMIs produced the cDNA. Every sequencing run gave over 190 million TCR-beta sequences, taken from 15-18 subjects. MiXCR, run by TCRdb on the 5' RACE reads, gives a single entry per CDR3 protein. Counted here are around 50,000 distinct CDR3 sequences, roughly a quarter occurring once; the ten biggest clones make up 20% to 25%. The receptor was isolated from a woman in her 70s in good health. Sequencing used PBMCs.

In nucleotides, the CDR3 is TGTGCCAGCAGCGCTTCAGGGGGGTCGTTTCCCTACGAGCAGTACTTC. This translates into CASSASGGSFPYEQYF. The chain is built from TRBV11-1 and TRBJ2-7, with a possible D match to TRBD1 (7 bases). Germline CDR1 and CDR2: SGHAT and FQDESV (reference sequence). Trimming took 5 bases from V and 2 from J, leaving 19 bases between them. The length of the CDR3 is 16 residues.